This T cell receptor (beta chain) was sequenced in a study of CD8 T cells in ankylosing spondylitis. The study's findings and limits: Earlier studies detected some motif variants in reactive arthritis synovial fluid and blood. Matched synovial fluid from ankylosing spondylitis patients was reported to be enriched for disease-linked clones.

The V gene lost 4 bases and the J gene lost 1 base, with 16 bases spanning the gap. CDR1 and CDR2 (germline): SGHRS, YFSETQ. The CDR3 is 16 residues long. In TCRdb, the 5' RACE reads were re-called with MiXCR into one record per CDR3 protein. The repertoire holds 180,000 or so distinct CDR3 sequences, with 9.5% to 13% as singletons. Ten or more counts support this clonotype. Its antigen is not known. The chain employs TRBV5-1 and TRBJ2-3, with D possibly being TRBD1 (6 bases). The source is a male donor with ankylosing spondylitis or in good health (not recorded which). Input material: blood, either unsorted or a sorted T cell fraction (not recorded which). The CDR3 coding sequence is TGCGCCAGCAGCAAGGGGGTCGGGAAGGGCACAGATACGCAGTATTTT. It encodes CASSKGVGKGTDTQYF.